This TCR beta chain was sequenced during a study of response to subunit inactivated influenza vaccine. General study results and limits: The authors suggested that few new T cells are recruited per seasonal influenza vaccination.

TCRdb reprocessed the RT-PCR reads via MiXCR and lists one record per CDR3 protein. The profile shows fewer than 750,000 distinct CDR3 sequences, about 14% of them singletons. With 3 bases clipped from V and 4 bases from J, the junction kept 6 bases outside the gene matches. This CDR3 is built from 15 residues. Germline loops: CDR1 DFQATT, CDR2 SNEGSKA (reference sequence). Details on this clonotype: Its antigen is unknown.

The rearrangement joins TRBV20-1 to TRBJ2-2, with 9 bases identical to TRBD2. The receptor comes from a middle-aged man who received an inactivated influenza vaccine. The sequenced sample was PBMCs from blood, obtained roughly 13 days after vaccination. Written as DNA, the CDR3 is TGCAGTGCTAGGATTAGCGGGAGTGGCACCGGGGAGCTGTTTTTT. Translating gives CSARISGSGTGELFF.